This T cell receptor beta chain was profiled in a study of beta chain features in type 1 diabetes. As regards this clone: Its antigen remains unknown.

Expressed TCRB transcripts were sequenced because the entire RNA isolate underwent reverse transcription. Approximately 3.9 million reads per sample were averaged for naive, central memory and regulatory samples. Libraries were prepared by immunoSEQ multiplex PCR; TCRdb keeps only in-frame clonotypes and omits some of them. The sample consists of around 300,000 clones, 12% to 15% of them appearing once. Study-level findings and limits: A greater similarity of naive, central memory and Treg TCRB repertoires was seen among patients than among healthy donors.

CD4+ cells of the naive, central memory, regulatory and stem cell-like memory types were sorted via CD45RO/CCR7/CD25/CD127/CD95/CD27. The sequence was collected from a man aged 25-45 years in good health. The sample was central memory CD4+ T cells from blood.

The DNA of the CDR3 is TGTGCCAGCAGCTTAGGGTGGGCTCGCTATAATTCACCCCTCCACTTT. This encodes CASSLGWARYNSPLHF. V usage is TRBV11-3 and J usage is TRBJ1-6; no clear D gene. The CDR3 length is 16 residues. The germline CDR1 and CDR2 sequences are SGHNT and YENEEA. Trimming took 1 base from V and 3 from J, leaving 10 bases between them.